This is a list of T cell receptor beta chains from one sample in a study of blood T cell repertoires in COVID-19. Profiled with immunoSEQ multiplex PCR; TCRdb holds only in-frame clones, not every one. The profile shows 140,000 or so clones, more than 80% of them singletons. Sequencing used PBMCs or T cells enriched from blood (not recorded which). These receptor sequences come from a woman younger than 35 who had been exposed to COVID-19. CDR3s include the opening cysteine and the closing phenylalanine or tryptophan. A D gene is named only where the DNA matches it firmly. Not all rows give a size; the values are once, few, many and, for expanded clones, a class.

V	size	D	J	DNA	CDR3
TRBV4-1	few	.	TRBJ1-1	TGCGCCAGCAGCCCCTATTCGGGACAACTGAACACTGAAGCTTTCTTT	CASSPYSGQLNTEAFF
TRBV21-1	.	.	TRBJ1-1	TGTGCCAGCAGCAAAGCCCCGGACACTGAAGCTTTCTTT	CASSKAPDTEAFF
TRBV5-5	.	.	TRBJ1-5	TGTGCCAGCAGCTTGCGAGTTTATAGCAATCAGCCCCAGCATTTT	CASSLRVYSNQPQHF
TRBV30	.	TRBD2	TRBJ2-7	TGTGCCTGGAACCAGCGGGAGGGAGGCGAGCAGTACTTC	CAWNQREGGEQYF
TRBV10-3	.	.	TRBJ2-7	TGTGCCATCAGTCCCAGCGCCAACTCCGAGCAGTACTTC	CAISPSANSEQYF
TRBV9	.	.	TRBJ2-3	TGTGCCAGCAGCCCGAGAGTGGTCCCAGGAGATACGCAGTATTTT	CASSPRVVPGDTQYF
TRBV5-1	.	.	TRBJ1-1	TGCGCCAGCAGCTCACAGGGGAACACTGAAGCTTTCTTT	CASSSQGNTEAFF
TRBV4-1	.	.	TRBJ1-5	TGCGCCAGCAGCCAAGAGGGAGTTCAGCCCCAGCATTTT	CASSQEGVQPQHF
TRBV27	.	TRBD2	TRBJ2-7	TGTGCCAGCAGACTAGCGGGAGTGAACGAGCAGTACTTC	CASRLAGVNEQYF
TRBV5-1	.	TRBD1	TRBJ1-4	TGCGCCAGCAGTACGGGACAGGGGACTAATGAAAAACTGTTTTTT	CASSTGQGTNEKLFF
TRBV7-8	once	TRBD2	TRBJ2-7	TGTGCCAGCAGCATGAGACTAGCGGTGATCTCCTACGAGCAGTACTTC	CASSMRLAVISYEQYF
TRBV7-9	.	.	TRBJ2-1	TGTGCCAGCAGCTTATACCGCCCTGGGGGCGTGGCGCAGTTCTTC	CASSLYRPGGVAQFF
TRBV18	.	.	TRBJ2-2	TGTGCCAGCTTACCTGTCGGCACCGGGGAGCTGTTTTTT	CASLPVGTGELFF
TRBV25-1	.	.	TRBJ1-1	TGTGCCAGCAGTGATTACGAGAGAGATCTGAACACTGAAGCTTTCTTT	CASSDYERDLNTEAFF
TRBV12-5	.	TRBD2	TRBJ2-2	TGTGCTAGTGGTTTGGATGTATGGACTAGCGGGAGCGGGGAGCTGTTTTTT	CASGLDVWTSGSGELFF
TRBV5-4	.	.	TRBJ2-1	TGTGCCAGCAGTGCGGCTAGCTCCTACAATGAGCAGTTCTTC	CASSAASSYNEQFF
TRBV4-3	.	.	TRBJ2-5	TGCGCCAGCAGCCACCGAAACAAGGAGACCCAGTACTTC	CASSHRNKETQYF
TRBV29-1	.	TRBD1	TRBJ1-5	TGCAGCGCCGGGACAGGGGAAAGCAATCAGCCCCAGCATTTT	CSAGTGESNQPQHF
TRBV5-1	once	.	TRBJ2-2	TGCGCCAGCAGCTTGGCGCTTGGACAAACCGGGGAGCTGTTTTTT	CASSLALGQTGELFF
TRBV10-3	.	.	TRBJ2-1	TGTGCCACCAGTCGGGTGTCTACGAACAATGAGCAGTTCTTC	CATSRVSTNNEQFF
TRBV14	.	.	TRBJ1-2	TGTGCCAGCAGCCGAGGGCAGGCCGGCTATGGCTACACCTTC	CASSRGQAGYGYTF
TRBV10-3	.	TRBD1	TRBJ1-3	TGTGCCATCTCACTCGGGACAGGGGCTGGAAACACCATATATTTT	CAISLGTGAGNTIYF
TRBV7-9	.	.	TRBJ1-3	TGTGCCAGCAGCCCTAGTCTTTTACAAGGAAACACCATATATTTT	CASSPSLLQGNTIYF
TRBV6-1	.	.	TRBJ1-5	TGTGCCAGCAGTGCAGGTGAAGGGGAGGGCAATCAGCCCCAGCATTTT	CASSAGEGEGNQPQHF
TRBV7-2	.	.	TRBJ2-2	TGTGCCAGCAGCTTAGGACACAAGAACACCGGGGAGCTGTTTTTT	CASSLGHKNTGELFF
TRBV20-1	few	.	TRBJ1-1	TGCAGTGCTAGTAGACAGGCCGCGGGAGCTTTCTTT	CSASRQAAGAFF
TRBV6-6	.	.	TRBJ2-1	TGTGCCATCTCGGGGGGGGACAGGGTAATCAATGAGCAGTTCTTC	CAISGGDRVINEQFF
TRBV28	.	.	TRBJ1-5	TGTGCCAGCAGTTTAGAGGCCCTGAGTCGGTATAGCAATCAGCCCCAGCATTTT	CASSLEALSRYSNQPQHF
TRBV7-3	.	.	TRBJ1-1	TGTGCCAGCAGCTTAGGGCCAACAACTGAAGCTTTCTTT	CASSLGPTTEAFF
TRBV5-4	.	.	TRBJ1-1	TGTGCCAGCAGCCCTACCCTGAGCGTGAACACTGAAGCTTTCTTT	CASSPTLSVNTEAFF
TRBV11-1	few	TRBD1	TRBJ2-7	TGTGCCAGCAGCTACGGTGGGACAGGGATGGACGAGCAGTACTTC	CASSYGGTGMDEQYF
TRBV3-1/TRBV3-2	.	TRBD2	TRBJ2-2	TGTGCCAGCAGCTCCCGGACTAGCAGAACCGGGGAGCTGTTTTTT	CASSSRTSRTGELFF
TRBV2	.	TRBD1	TRBJ1-2	TGTGCCAGCACTGTCCGTCCGGGACAGGGTCATGGCTACACCTTC	CASTVRPGQGHGYTF
TRBV27	.	TRBD2	TRBJ2-1	TGTGCCAGCAGTCCAGTGGGCGGGAGGATTTACAATGAGCAGTTCTTC	CASSPVGGRIYNEQFF
TRBV5-4	.	.	TRBJ2-2	TGTGCCAGCAGTGAAGCTACCACCGGGGAGCTGTTTTTT	CASSEATTGELFF
TRBV27	few	TRBD1	TRBJ2-3	TGTGCCAGCAGTGATAGACAGGGGGAAATTTATACGCAGTATTTT	CASSDRQGEIYTQYF
TRBV11-1	.	TRBD1	TRBJ2-7	TGTGCCAGCAGCTTAATGGCGGGACAGGGATACGAGCAGTACTTC	CASSLMAGQGYEQYF
TRBV7-9	.	TRBD1	TRBJ1-1	TGTGCCAGCAGCTTGGATGGGACAGTGCATGGTACTGAAGCTTTCTTT	CASSLDGTVHGTEAFF
TRBV19	.	TRBD2	TRBJ2-2	TGTGCCAGTAGTATATTAGGGCACGGGGGGGTAACCGGGGAGCTGTTTTTT	CASSILGHGGVTGELFF
TRBV5-4	.	.	TRBJ2-4	TGTGCCAGCCGGGTGTTCGGAGCCAAAAACATTCAGTACTTC	CASRVFGAKNIQYF
TRBV7-9	.	TRBD1	TRBJ2-7	TGTGCCAGCAGCGGCGGGACAGGGGGCGCCTACGAGCAGTACTTC	CASSGGTGGAYEQYF
TRBV4-3	few	TRBD1	TRBJ1-6	TGCGCCAGCAGCCCGAGTGGTCCCGGGACAGGGATCTATTCACCCCTCCACTTT	CASSPSGPGTGIYSPLHF
TRBV6-5	.	.	TRBJ2-7	TGTGCCAGCAGTTACTCGGACGGGAGCGAGCAGTACTTC	CASSYSDGSEQYF
TRBV24-1	.	.	TRBJ2-2	TGTGCCACCAGTTCGACCACAGTGAACACCGGGGAGCTGTTTTTT	CATSSTTVNTGELFF
TRBV11-3	.	.	TRBJ2-2	TGTGCCAGCAGCCCGGGGTATCTGCGGGAGAACACCGGGGAGCTGTTTTTT	CASSPGYLRENTGELFF
TRBV10-2	.	.	TRBJ2-2	TGCGCCAGCAGTGAGATTGGCAACGGAGTAACCGGGGAGCTGTTTTTT	CASSEIGNGVTGELFF
TRBV27	.	TRBD1	TRBJ1-2	TGTGCCAGCAGTGGGGACAGGAGCCCTTATGGCTACACCTTC	CASSGDRSPYGYTF
TRBV27	.	TRBD2	TRBJ2-1	TGTGCCAGCAGTTTAGGGTTAGCGGGAGTTGGTGAGCAGTTCTTC	CASSLGLAGVGEQFF
TRBV5-4	few	TRBD2	TRBJ2-1	TGTGCCAGCAGCGGAAAAGCGGGAGGGGGCTACAATGAGCAGTTCTTC	CASSGKAGGGYNEQFF
TRBV4-1	.	.	TRBJ2-1	TGCGCCAGCAGCCAAATATCGACAGGTCCCTACAATGAGCAGTTCTTC	CASSQISTGPYNEQFF
TRBV12-3/TRBV12-4	.	.	TRBJ1-1	TGTGCCAGCAGAGGACAATTGAACACTGAAGCTTTCTTT	CASRGQLNTEAFF
TRBV28	.	TRBD1	TRBJ1-5	TGTGCCAGCAGTACACCGACAGGGGGCAATCAGCCCCAGCATTTT	CASSTPTGGNQPQHF
TRBV24-1	.	TRBD1	TRBJ2-2	TGTGCCACCAGCCGCGACAGGGGGCGGACCGGGGAGCTGTTTTTT	CATSRDRGRTGELFF
TRBV19	once	TRBD1	TRBJ1-2	TGTGCCAGTAGGCCCGGGACAGCCGCTAACTATGGCTACACCTTC	CASRPGTAANYGYTF
TRBV29-1	once	.	TRBJ1-3	TGCAGCGTTGAAGTCGCAGGGGTATTAAGAAACACCATATATTTT	CSVEVAGVLRNTIYF
TRBV28	.	.	TRBJ2-2	TGTGCCAGCAGTTTATACTTGATTAGGACAGAAAACACCGGGGAGCTGTTTTTT	CASSLYLIRTENTGELFF
TRBV6-2/TRBV6-3	.	.	TRBJ2-2	TGTGCCAGCAGTTACTCCGGTCCTAATCCCACCGGGGAGCTGTTTTTT	CASSYSGPNPTGELFF
TRBV6-5	.	.	TRBJ2-7	TGTGCCAGCAGTTACTTCCCCCGCAGGGGACAATACGAGCAGTACTTC	CASSYFPRRGQYEQYF
TRBV7-3	.	TRBD1	TRBJ1-1	TGTGCCAGCAGCTTGACAGGGTTGAACACTGAAGCTTTCTTT	CASSLTGLNTEAFF
TRBV7-8	few	TRBD1	TRBJ1-1	TGTGCCAGCAGCTCCCAGGGGGGAGGCACTGAAGCTTTCTTT	CASSSQGGGTEAFF